A single sample gave rise to the 14 T cell receptor beta chains below, sequenced in a study of OX40 agonist ivuxolimab in advanced cancers. Profiling relied on immunoSEQ multiplex PCR, and the TCRdb table lists in-frame clones only, not all of them. The sample lists about 26,000 clones; roughly 90% were seen once. The sample consisted of CD4+ or CD8+ T cells sorted from blood, taken in a trial of the OX40 agonist ivuxolimab. These receptors were taken from an adult with an advanced solid tumor such as melanoma, head and neck, liver or kidney cancer.

This sequence joins TRBV27 and TRBJ1-2; D is ambiguous. The germline V and J ends were trimmed by 4 bases and 7 bases, with 13 bases remaining between them. The CDR3 runs 13 residues. Germline V gives CDR1 MNHEY, CDR2 SMNVEV (reference sequence). The CDR3 spells CASSSLGLRGYTF. In DNA form, the CDR3 reads TGTGCCAGCAGTTCACTCGGACTCCGTGGCTACACCTTC.

The rearrangement uses TRBV14 and TRBJ2-1; D not certain. The germline CDR1 and CDR2 sequences are SGHDN and FVKESK. V lost 2 bases, J lost 5 bases, and 10 bases lay in between. CDR3 size: 14 residues. Here the CDR3 DNA reads TGTGCCAGCAGCCAACAAATGGCCAACAATGAGCAGTTCTTC. Residues: CASSQQMANNEQFF.

The chain combines TRBV6-5 with TRBJ1-2; D remains unclear. V lost 8 bases to trimming and J lost 5 bases, with 18 bases between them. Germline V lookup: CDR1 MNHEY, CDR2 SVGAGI. The CDR3 has 14 amino acids. The CDR3 reads CASRPPGYGYGYTF. For the CDR3, the DNA is TGTGCCAGCCGACCCCCTGGGTACGGGTATGGCTACACCTTC.

The chain is built from TRBV6-5 and TRBJ2-7; D perhaps matches TRBD1 (5 bases). The V gene's germline CDR1 is MNHEY and CDR2 SVGAGI. There are 11 residues in the CDR3. V was trimmed by 10 bases and J by 1 base, leaving 8 bases between them. In DNA form, the CDR3 reads TGTGCCACCGCAGGGTCCTACGAGCAGTACTTC. Encoded protein: CATAGSYEQYF.

The chain uses TRBV7-9 and TRBJ2-7; 7 bases fit TRBD2. Germline loops: CDR1 SEHNR, CDR2 FQNEAQ (reference sequence). V trimming: 5 bases; J trimming: 0 bases; junction bases outside the gene matches: 4. The CDR3 has 14 residues. CDR3 sequence: CASSITSDSYEQYF. DNA of the CDR3: TGTGCCAGCAGCATTACTAGCGACTCCTACGAGCAGTACTTC. Filled out from reference TRBV7-9 and TRBJ2-7, the complete variable domain reads DTGVSQNPRHKITKRGQNVTFRCDPISEHNRLYWYRQTLGQGPEFLTYFQNEAQLEKSRLLSDRFSAERPKGSFSTLEIQRTEQGDSAMYLCASSITSDSYEQYFGPGTRLTVT.

Concerning this clone: The sample has other DNA sequences that encode this CDR3 too. The V and J genes are TRBV7-6 and TRBJ2-7; D unresolved. CDR1 is SGHVS, CDR2 FNYEAQ, per germline. V lost 1 base and J lost 1, with 5 bases in between. The CDR3 is 13 residues long. Here the CDR3 DNA reads TGTGCCAGCAGCTTAGACACTTCCTACGAGCAGTACTTC. Translated: CASSLDTSYEQYF.

The chain is built from TRBV2 and TRBJ2-2; possible D gene TRBD1, 5 bases. The germline CDR1 and CDR2 sequences are SNHLY and FYNNEI. This CDR3 has 16 residues. V shed 4 bases and J shed 4 bases, with 16 bases lying between them. CDR3 amino acids: CASSVEAGSATGELFF. In nucleotides, the CDR3 is TGTGCCAGCAGTGTGGAAGCAGGGTCGGCCACCGGGGAGCTGTTTTTT.

The chain is built from TRBV7-9 and TRBJ1-4; TRBD1 might be the D (5 bases). V was shortened by 10 bases and J by 1 base, with 10 bases between the two germline ends. The germline V gene encodes CDR1 SEHNR and CDR2 FQNEAQ (reference sequence). This CDR3 is 13 amino acids long. The CDR3 protein is CATSQETNEKLFF. CDR3 nucleotide sequence: TGTGCCACCTCACAGGAAACTAATGAAAAACTGTTTTTT.

The chain is built from TRBV5-1 and TRBJ2-7; D call uncertain. The CDR3 is 12 amino acids. Germline V gene lookup returns CDR1 SGHRS and CDR2 YFSETQ. V dropped 6 bases and J dropped 6 bases, with 13 bases sitting between them. The CDR3 coding sequence is TGCGCCAGCAAGGATCGGACGGTCGAGCAGTACTTC. It encodes CASKDRTVEQYF.

The chain joins TRBV7-9 to TRBJ2-2; D might be TRBD2 (6 bases). The CDR3 runs 16 residues. Germline CDR1 reads SEHNR; CDR2 reads FQNEAQ (reference sequence). V shed 5 bases and J shed 3 bases, with 16 bases lying between them. The CDR3 nucleotides read TGTGCCAGCAGCGACTCCACTAGCCGGTACACCGGGGAGCTGTTTTTT. It codes for CASSDSTSRYTGELFF.

Sample share makes this clone medium-sized. The CDR3 region has the DNA TGTGCCAGCAGCTCGACAGGGGGCGCGAAAAATGAGCAGTTCTTC. This codes for CASSSTGGAKNEQFF. The chain couples TRBV13 to TRBJ2-1; TRBD1 matches at 10 bases. Germline CDR1 is PRHDT and CDR2 is FYEKMQ (reference sequence). J gave up 7 bases and V 4 bases, and 7 bases lay outside the gene matches. This CDR3 region has 15 residues.

The chain links TRBV7-2 to TRBJ2-5; the match to TRBD2 covers 10 bases. Germline CDR1 reads SGHTA; CDR2 reads FQGNSA. Trimming at V came to 5 bases and at J to 1 base, leaving 7 bases not matched to a gene. This CDR3 is built from 16 residues. In DNA, the CDR3 is TGTGCCAGCAGCCTTAGCGGGGGGCCCGCCCAAGAGACCCAGTACTTC. Protein sequence: CASSLSGGPAQETQYF.

This sequence joins TRBV6-6 and TRBJ1-4, with 7 nucleotides matching TRBD1. Unmatched junction bases numbered 14, after V lost 6 bases and J lost 10 bases. There are 15 residues in the CDR3. CDR1 is MNHNY, CDR2 SVGAGI, per germline (reference sequence). The CDR3 reads CASRRTGARGGKLFF. The DNA of the CDR3 is TGTGCCAGCAGGCGTACAGGGGCCCGGGGAGGAAAACTGTTTTTT.

This chain connects TRBV7-2 to TRBJ2-2, with 10 bases aligning to TRBD2. Germline V gives CDR1 SGHTA, CDR2 FQGNSA. The V and J ends lost 7 bases and 4 bases, in that order; junction bases with no gene match: 6. The CDR3 length is 15 residues. CDR3 amino acids: CASTRPSGGTGELFF. The CDR3 DNA sequence: TGTGCCAGCACCAGGCCTAGCGGGGGCACCGGGGAGCTGTTTTTT.